The 6 T cell receptor beta chains given below trace back to one sample, sequenced in a study of blood T cell repertoires in COVID-19. Using immunoSEQ multiplex PCR, the repertoire was profiled, and TCRdb retains in-frame clones only, with some absent. The table lists about 270,000 clones, approximately 83% of them singletons. Input material: peripheral blood. The source of these receptors is a woman in her seventies with acute or convalescent COVID-19.

J is TRBJ2-1 and V is TRBV24-1; 7 nucleotides match TRBD1. V gave up 3 bases and J gave up 6 bases; unmatched junction bases: 7. Germline lookup yields CDR1 KGHDR and CDR2 SFDVKD. CDR3 length equals 15 residues. The CDR3 is CATSDTTSGGNEQFF. The CDR3, as DNA: TGTGCCACCAGTGATACCACCTCAGGGGGCAATGAGCAGTTCTTC.

The V and J genes are TRBV5-1 and TRBJ2-7; D remains ambiguous. Trimming stripped 5 bases from V and 7 bases from J, with 10 bases between. This CDR3 contains 11 residues. CDR1 is SGHRS and CDR2 is YFSETQ in the germline V gene. CDR3 DNA sequence: TGCGCCAGCAGTTTCCACTTGGAGCAGTACTTC. Translated, it gives CASSFHLEQYF.

The rearrangement links TRBV3-1 (or the pseudogene TRBV3-2) to TRBJ2-7; 7 nucleotides match TRBD2. The length of the CDR3 is 16 residues. Trimming removed 3 bases from V and 2 bases from J; junction bases left unmatched: 10. Germline-derived CDR1 and CDR2 are LGHDT and YNNKEL (reference sequence). CDR3 protein: CASSHHASSGAYEQYF. As DNA, the CDR3 is TGTGCCAGCAGCCACCATGCGTCTAGCGGAGCCTACGAGCAGTACTTC.

A word on this clone: Other DNA sequences of this sample code for an identical CDR3. The chain employs TRBV3-1 (or the pseudogene TRBV3-2) and TRBJ2-1; 7 bases line up with TRBD1. The V gene end was trimmed by 4 bases and the J gene end by 6 bases; junction bases not matched to a gene: 0. Per the germline V gene, CDR1 is LGHDT and CDR2 is YNNKEL (reference sequence). CDR3 length: 12 residues. The CDR3 bases are TGTGCCAGCAGCCCAGGGGGCAATGAGCAGTTCTTC. Protein product: CASSPGGNEQFF.

The gene calls are TRBV14 and TRBJ1-1; D is unresolved. The germline V gene has CDR1 SGHDN and CDR2 FVKESK. This CDR3 has 13 residues. V dropped 1 base and J dropped 4 bases, with 7 bases sitting between them. CDR3 bases: TGTGCCAGCAGCCAAGTAGGAGGCACTGAAGCTTTCTTT. Protein product: CASSQVGGTEAFF.

V and J are TRBV6-5 and TRBJ1-1, with D possibly being TRBD1 (5 bases). CDR1 MNHEY and CDR2 SVGAGI come from the germline V gene. The CDR3 consists of 13 residues. Trimming cost V 5 bases and J 8 bases, with 15 bases left between them. CDR3: CASSQPSRGEAFF. The CDR3 region has the DNA TGTGCCAGCAGTCAGCCGTCACGGGGGGAAGCTTTCTTT.